The rows below give T cell receptor beta chains drawn from one sample of a study of blood T cell repertoires in COVID-19. Profiling relied on immunoSEQ multiplex PCR, and the TCRdb table lists in-frame clones only, not all of them. The data hold around 60,000 clones, with around 89% observed a single time. The sequencing input was peripheral blood. The origin of the receptors is a human donor in a cohort sampled during active COVID-19. CDR3s include the opening cysteine and the closing phenylalanine or tryptophan. Fields, in order: CDR3 length, clone size, V gene, D gene, J gene, CDR3 protein, CDR3 DNA. D genes are given only for firm matches. Clone sizes are given selectively: once, few, many, or a class where the clone is expanded.

length: 14; size: -; V: TRBV5-1; D: -; J: TRBJ2-5; CDR3: CASSFTGSRETQYF; DNA: TGCGCCAGCAGCTTCACAGGGAGTCGGGAGACCCAGTACTTC
length: 18; size: -; V: TRBV5-4; D: TRBD2; J: TRBJ2-7; CDR3: CASSFPGLAGGPTYEQYF; DNA: TGTGCCAGCAGCTTTCCGGGACTAGCGGGGGGACCCACCTACGAGCAGTACTTC
length: 14; size: -; V: TRBV28; D: -; J: TRBJ2-5; CDR3: CASSRAMGRETQYF; DNA: TGTGCCAGCAGTCGGGCGATGGGGAGGGAGACCCAGTACTTC
length: 18; size: -; V: TRBV10-2; D: TRBD2; J: TRBJ2-3; CDR3: CASSDPTRLARSTDTQYF; DNA: TGCGCCAGCAGTGACCCTACTCGACTAGCGCGAAGCACAGATACGCAGTATTTT
length: 16; size: -; V: TRBV7-2; D: TRBD2; J: TRBJ2-7; CDR3: CASSPLTSGSSYEQYF; DNA: TGTGCCAGCAGCCCCTTGACTAGCGGGAGCTCCTACGAGCAGTACTTC
length: 16; size: -; V: TRBV5-6; D: -; J: TRBJ1-1; CDR3: CASSPPWGGPNTEAFF; DNA: TGTGCCAGCAGCCCGCCCTGGGGCGGACCGAACACTGAAGCTTTCTTT
length: 14; size: few; V: TRBV19; D: -; J: TRBJ1-6; CDR3: CASSIASQNSPLHF; DNA: TGTGCCAGTAGTATAGCCTCACAGAATTCACCCCTCCACTTT
length: 16; size: -; V: TRBV18; D: -; J: TRBJ2-2; CDR3: CASSNTGVWNTGELFF; DNA: TGTGCCAGCTCCAATACGGGGGTTTGGAACACCGGGGAGCTGTTTTTT
length: 13; size: -; V: TRBV3-1/TRBV3-2; D: -; J: TRBJ2-7; CDR3: CASSQFRGYEQYF; DNA: TGTGCCAGCAGCCAATTCAGGGGCTACGAGCAGTACTTC
length: 14; size: once; V: TRBV7-2; D: TRBD1; J: TRBJ1-4; CDR3: CASSLDYRGEKLFF; DNA: TGTGCCAGCAGCTTAGATTACAGGGGCGAAAAACTGTTTTTT
length: 16; size: -; V: TRBV27; D: -; J: TRBJ2-7; CDR3: CASNPMAVSDRYEQYF; DNA: TGTGCCAGCAACCCGATGGCGGTCTCCGATAGGTACGAGCAGTACTTC
length: 15; size: -; V: TRBV6-5; D: -; J: TRBJ2-4; CDR3: CASSQMALAKNIQYF; DNA: TGTGCCAGCAGTCAGATGGCCCTAGCCAAAAACATTCAGTACTTC
length: 15; size: -; V: TRBV18; D: -; J: TRBJ2-5; CDR3: CASSSFSGSLETQYF; DNA: TGTGCCAGCTCATCCTTCAGCGGATCGTTGGAGACCCAGTACTTC
length: 14; size: -; V: TRBV9; D: -; J: TRBJ1-2; CDR3: CASSVGNRAGGYTF; DNA: TGTGCCAGCAGCGTAGGAAACAGGGCGGGTGGCTACACCTTC
length: 16; size: -; V: TRBV13; D: TRBD1; J: TRBJ1-1; CDR3: CASSPRTGGVGTEAFF; DNA: TGTGCCAGCAGCCCCCGGACAGGCGGGGTAGGCACTGAAGCTTTCTTT
length: 15; size: -; V: TRBV6-6; D: -; J: TRBJ2-1; CDR3: CASSYVSRQTNEQFF; DNA: TGTGCCAGCAGTTACGTCTCCAGGCAGACCAATGAGCAGTTCTTC
length: 14; size: -; V: TRBV5-1; D: -; J: TRBJ1-1; CDR3: CASSLNNHNTEAFF; DNA: TGCGCCAGCAGCTTAAACAACCATAACACTGAAGCTTTCTTT
length: 14; size: -; V: TRBV6-6; D: TRBD2; J: TRBJ2-1; CDR3: CASNLAGGYNEQFF; DNA: TGTGCCAGCAACCTAGCGGGGGGATACAATGAGCAGTTCTTC
length: 16; size: -; V: TRBV28; D: TRBD2; J: TRBJ2-7; CDR3: CASTTSSASGTYEQYF; DNA: TGTGCCAGCACTACATCCTCGGCTAGCGGCACCTACGAGCAGTACTTC
length: 14; size: -; V: TRBV19; D: -; J: TRBJ1-1; CDR3: CASILGAGGTEAFF; DNA: TGTGCCAGTATTCTCGGGGCGGGGGGCACTGAAGCTTTCTTT
length: 20; size: once; V: TRBV4-2; D: -; J: TRBJ2-4; CDR3: CASSQVKGGARLVAKNIQYF; DNA: TGTGCCAGCAGCCAAGTCAAGGGGGGGGCCCGTTTGGTAGCCAAAAACATTCAGTACTTC
length: 14; size: -; V: TRBV21-1; D: -; J: TRBJ1-2; CDR3: CASSKVEVNYGYTF; DNA: TGTGCCAGCAGCAAAGTCGAGGTTAACTATGGCTACACCTTC
length: 13; size: once; V: TRBV19; D: -; J: TRBJ1-5; CDR3: CASRGHTTWPQHF; DNA: TGTGCCAGTCGGGGACATACAACATGGCCCCAGCATTTT
length: 15; size: -; V: TRBV5-1; D: TRBD1; J: TRBJ1-2; CDR3: CASSLGTAGWYGYTF; DNA: TGCGCCAGCAGCCTAGGGACAGCTGGGTGGTATGGCTACACCTTC
length: 15; size: -; V: TRBV7-8; D: -; J: TRBJ1-5; CDR3: CASSPGTVSNQPQHF; DNA: TGTGCCAGCAGCCCCGGGACTGTTAGCAATCAGCCCCAGCATTTT
length: 13; size: -; V: TRBV6-6; D: -; J: TRBJ2-1; CDR3: CASSLPGDNEQFF; DNA: TGTGCCAGCAGTTTGCCGGGGGACAATGAGCAGTTCTTC
length: 12; size: once; V: TRBV19; D: -; J: TRBJ1-5; CDR3: CASRNREQPQHF; DNA: TGTGCCAGCAGAAACAGGGAACAGCCCCAGCATTTT
length: 16; size: -; V: TRBV6-4; D: -; J: TRBJ2-1; CDR3: CASSPQGGPTYNEQFF; DNA: TGTGCCAGCAGTCCACAGGGGGGGCCGACCTACAATGAGCAGTTCTTC
length: 14; size: -; V: TRBV7-9; D: -; J: TRBJ2-5; CDR3: CASSQRESGETQYF; DNA: TGTGCCAGCAGCCAACGGGAGTCGGGAGAGACCCAGTACTTC
length: 15; size: -; V: TRBV6-1; D: -; J: TRBJ2-7; CDR3: CASSEARGSAYEQYF; DNA: TGTGCCAGCAGTGAGGCCCGAGGGTCGGCGTACGAGCAGTACTTC
length: 16; size: -; V: TRBV27; D: -; J: TRBJ2-7; CDR3: CASRPLKISSSYEQYF; DNA: TGTGCCAGCAGGCCCCTCAAGATTAGTTCCTCCTACGAGCAGTACTTC
length: 16; size: -; V: TRBV24-1; D: -; J: TRBJ2-1; CDR3: CATSDSSKNSYNEQFF; DNA: TGTGCCACCAGTGATTCTTCTAAAAACTCCTACAATGAGCAGTTCTTC
length: 11; size: -; V: TRBV20-1; D: -; J: TRBJ2-7; CDR3: CSALSSWEQYF; DNA: TGCAGTGCTCTATCGTCGTGGGAGCAGTACTTC
length: 14; size: once; V: TRBV5-4; D: TRBD1; J: TRBJ1-1; CDR3: CASSLGQGAIEAFF; DNA: TGTGCCAGCAGCTTAGGTCAGGGGGCAATTGAAGCTTTCTTT
length: 15; size: -; V: TRBV5-1; D: TRBD1; J: TRBJ1-4; CDR3: CASSLALGTGEKLFF; DNA: TGCGCCAGCAGCTTGGCTCTCGGGACAGGAGAAAAACTGTTTTTT
length: 14; size: -; V: TRBV11-3; D: TRBD1; J: TRBJ2-7; CDR3: CASSLGGTGREQYF; DNA: TGTGCCAGCAGCTTAGGCGGGACAGGGCGAGAGCAGTACTTC
length: 18; size: -; V: TRBV7-2; D: TRBD2; J: TRBJ2-3; CDR3: CASSASPLGSGRQDTQYF; DNA: TGTGCCAGCAGCGCAAGCCCTCTCGGGAGCGGGAGGCAGGATACGCAGTATTTT
length: 15; size: few; V: TRBV13; D: TRBD2; J: TRBJ2-7; CDR3: CASSRAGLFSYEQYF; DNA: TGTGCCAGCAGCCGAGCGGGACTCTTCTCCTACGAGCAGTACTTC
length: 13; size: few; V: TRBV27; D: -; J: TRBJ1-3; CDR3: CASSFTEGDTIYF; DNA: TGTGCCAGCAGTTTCACTGAGGGGGACACCATATATTTT
length: 14; size: -; V: TRBV10-3; D: TRBD2; J: TRBJ2-7; CDR3: CAISTSGRAYEQYF; DNA: TGTGCCATCAGCACCAGTGGGAGGGCCTACGAGCAGTACTTC
length: 14; size: once; V: TRBV18; D: -; J: TRBJ1-2; CDR3: CASSPSAADYGYTF; DNA: TGTGCCAGCTCACCATCGGCAGCGGACTATGGCTACACCTTC
length: 14; size: -; V: TRBV19; D: -; J: TRBJ1-5; CDR3: CASRKQGWNQPQHF; DNA: TGTGCCAGTAGAAAACAGGGTTGGAATCAGCCCCAGCATTTT
length: 16; size: -; V: TRBV28; D: TRBD1; J: TRBJ1-2; CDR3: CASSLSDRGRGGGYTF; DNA: TGTGCCAGCAGTTTATCGGACAGGGGCCGGGGTGGCGGCTACACCTTC
length: 16; size: -; V: TRBV7-6; D: -; J: TRBJ1-4; CDR3: CASSSIRGRTNEKLFF; DNA: TGTGCCAGCAGCTCAATACGGGGGAGAACTAATGAAAAACTGTTTTTT
length: 16; size: once; V: TRBV4-2; D: TRBD2; J: TRBJ2-5; CDR3: CASSQDQRGGWETQYF; DNA: TGTGCCAGCAGCCAAGATCAGCGGGGGGGCTGGGAGACCCAGTACTTC
length: 16; size: -; V: TRBV11-2; D: TRBD2; J: TRBJ2-5; CDR3: CASSLRAGGLGETQYF; DNA: TGTGCCAGCAGCCTCAGAGCGGGAGGGTTAGGCGAGACCCAGTACTTC
length: 15; size: -; V: TRBV20-1; D: TRBD1; J: TRBJ1-4; CDR3: CSASTPGTGVEKLFF; DNA: TGCAGTGCTAGTACCCCCGGGACAGGGGTTGAAAAACTGTTTTTT
length: 14; size: -; V: TRBV7-9; D: -; J: TRBJ1-2; CDR3: CASSLAPGVYSYTF; DNA: TGTGCCAGCAGCTTAGCGCCGGGAGTCTATAGCTACACCTTC
length: 14; size: once; V: TRBV5-1; D: -; J: TRBJ2-5; CDR3: CASSLVSVQETQYF; DNA: TGCGCCAGCAGCTTGGTGAGCGTCCAAGAGACCCAGTACTTC
length: 16; size: -; V: TRBV19; D: -; J: TRBJ2-7; CDR3: CASSIAPRGASGEQYF; DNA: TGTGCCAGTAGTATAGCGCCCCGGGGGGCTTCCGGGGAGCAGTACTTC
length: 15; size: once; V: TRBV19; D: -; J: TRBJ2-7; CDR3: CASSIAGTGAYEQYF; DNA: TGTGCCAGTAGTATAGCGGGAACCGGCGCCTACGAGCAGTACTTC
length: 18; size: -; V: TRBV9; D: TRBD2; J: TRBJ2-5; CDR3: CASSTGLAGSLIQETQYF; DNA: TGTGCCAGCAGCACCGGACTAGCGGGGAGCTTAATTCAAGAGACCCAGTACTTC